The 15 T cell receptor beta chains below were found in one sample sequenced in a study of blood T cells in healthy people across ages. Through a sample-barcoded 5' primer and a J-beta primer mix, a second PCR was run for about 6 to 11 cycles. TCRdb recomputed calls from the 5' RACE reads with MiXCR, one row per CDR3 protein. The sample shows approximately 850,000 distinct CDR3 sequences, 58% of them seen only once. Sequencing used blood. The source of these receptors is a man between 25 and 39 years old in good health.

The chain combines TRBV6-6 with TRBJ1-2; D not certain. CDR1 is MNHNY and CDR2 is SVGAGI in the germline V gene (reference sequence). CDR3 size: 11 residues. V was cut by 4 bases and J by 4 bases, with 4 bases left in between. The CDR3 nucleotides read TGTGCCAGCAGTTGGGCCTATGGCTACACCTTC. Protein product: CASSWAYGYTF.

This sequence joins TRBV27 and TRBJ2-1; D may be TRBD1 (5 bases). Trimming pared 3 bases from V and 5 bases from J, leaving 11 bases between. Germline lookup yields CDR1 MNHEY and CDR2 SMNVEV (reference sequence). This CDR3 contains 14 residues. The DNA for the CDR3 is TGTGCCAGCAGTTTTATGACAGCTAACAATGAGCAGTTCTTC. Protein: CASSFMTANNEQFF.

This sequence joins TRBV5-5 and TRBJ2-5, with no clear D. The assigned J gene may be wrong: the sequence end matches TRBJ2-7 better. CDR1 SGHKS and CDR2 YYEKEE come from the germline V gene (reference sequence). This CDR3 has 13 amino acids. In DNA form, the CDR3 reads TGTGCCAGCAGCTCAGGCTTGCCCCACGAGCAGTACTTC. Its protein product is CASSSGLPHEQYF.

The chain employs TRBV27 and TRBJ2-5, with 8 bases matching TRBD1. Near its end, the DNA agrees better with TRBJ2-7, so the J call may be wrong. This CDR3 spans 13 amino acids. Germline V gene sequence: CDR1 MNHEY, CDR2 SMNVEV (reference sequence). CDR3 amino acids: CASSPRTGNEQYF. The CDR3 DNA follows: TGTGCCAGCAGTCCCCGGACAGGGAACGAGCAGTACTTC.

The chain joins TRBV6-2 or TRBV6-3 to TRBJ2-7; maybe TRBD2 (5 bases). CDR1 MNHEY and CDR2 SVGEGT come from the germline V gene. The ends were cut back, 7 bases at V and 7 bases at J, with 11 bases in the middle. CDR3 length equals 11 residues. The DNA for the CDR3 is TGTGCCAGCAAGGCTAGCAATGAGCAGTACTTC. Protein product: CASKASNEQYF.

This clonotype has only one observation. This rearrangement joins TRBV5-1 to TRBJ2-1, with TRBD2 matching 13 bases. V gave up 4 bases and J gave up 10 bases; unmatched junction bases: 8. The CDR3 runs 15 residues. Germline loops: CDR1 SGHRS, CDR2 YFSETQ. In nucleotides, the CDR3 is TGCGCCAGCAGCCAAGGACTAGCGGGAGCCTACGAGCAGTTCTTC. It yields the protein CASSQGLAGAYEQFF.

In its sample, this clonotype was seen many times. The rearrangement uses TRBV28 and TRBJ2-7; the D is unclear. Germline V gene lookup returns CDR1 MDHEN and CDR2 SYDVKM. The length of the CDR3 is 12 residues. The V end lost 6 bases, the J end lost 3 bases, and 9 bases lay between the germline ends. Written as DNA, the CDR3 is TGTGCCAGCAGCACCCCGGGCTACGAGCAGTACTTC. Its translation is CASSTPGYEQYF.

This clonotype was detected a few times. The V call is TRBV6-6, the J call TRBJ1-2, with D uncertain. CDR3 size: 13 residues. The V gene lost 4 bases and the J gene lost 4 bases, with 10 bases spanning the gap. Germline values: CDR1 MNHNY, CDR2 SVGAGI (reference sequence). The CDR3 sequence is CASSLTEAYGYTF. CDR3 nucleotide sequence: TGTGCCAGCAGTTTGACGGAGGCCTATGGCTACACCTTC.

The genes are TRBV7-2 and TRBJ2-7, with 9 bases identical to TRBD1. The J call may be in error: the DNA end matches TRBJ2-5 better. The V gene's germline CDR1 is SGHTA and CDR2 FQGNSA. The CDR3 sequence is 15 residues long. The CDR3 DNA is TGTGCCAGCAGCCCCGGGACAGGGAGTATGGAGACCCAGTACTTC. This translates into CASSPGTGSMETQYF.

This sequence joins TRBV7-6 and TRBJ2-1; 11 nucleotides match TRBD2. The CDR3 is 14 residues long. V dropped 4 bases and J dropped 10; count of bases not matched to a gene: 6. Germline assignment: CDR1 SGHVS and CDR2 FNYEAQ. CDR3 in amino acids: CASSYGLAGGEQFF. In DNA, the CDR3 is TGTGCCAGCAGCTACGGACTAGCGGGCGGAGAGCAGTTCTTC.

This rearrangement joins TRBV18 to TRBJ2-7, with D perhaps TRBD1 or TRBD2 (5 bases each). Per germline, CDR1 KGHSH and CDR2 LQKENI. The CDR3 loop spans 15 amino acids. Trimming removed 2 bases at V and 4 bases at J, with 15 bases between. CDR3 amino acids: CASSPRDDHIYEQYF. The DNA of the CDR3 is TGTGCCAGCTCACCAAGGGACGACCACATTTACGAGCAGTACTTC.

The chain has TRBV18 and TRBJ2-3, with no clear D. Trimming left V 9 bases short and J 1 base short, with 17 bases between. CDR3 length equals 15 residues. CDR1 and CDR2 (germline): KGHSH, LQKENI. The CDR3, as DNA: TGTGCCAGTTTAGACGCATCCAGTCGCACAGATACGCAGTATTTT. Translation gives CASLDASSRTDTQYF.

CDR3 amino acids: CATSSDYRAGYTF. The CDR3 DNA follows: TGTGCCACCAGCAGCGATTACAGGGCTGGCTACACCTTC. This sequence joins TRBV15 and TRBJ1-2; possibly TRBD1 for D (6 bases). Germline V gene sequence: CDR1 LNHNV, CDR2 YYDKDF (reference sequence). Trimming stripped 3 bases from V and 7 bases from J, with 12 bases between. The CDR3 runs to 13 residues. The full variable domain, in which reference TRBV15 and TRBJ1-2 provide the parts outside the CDR3, is DAMVIQNPRYQVTQFGKPVTLSCSQTLNHNVMYWYQQKSSQAPKLLFHYYDKDFNNEADTPDNFQSRRPNTSFCFLDIRSPGLGDTAMYLCATSSDYRAGYTFGSGTRLTVV.

This clonotype turned up a few times. The V gene is TRBV4-2, the J gene TRBJ2-5; D is undetermined. Gene TRBJ2-7 matches the end of the DNA better, so the J call may be wrong. Germline CDR1 and CDR2: LGHNA and YNFKEQ. The CDR3 is 13 amino acids. CDR3 sequence reads: CASSQRLVYEQYF. In DNA, the CDR3 is TGTGCCAGCAGTCAACGTTTGGTCTACGAGCAGTACTTC.

This clonotype was detected a few times. The chain uses TRBV11-2 and TRBJ2-7, with D tentatively TRBD1 (5 bases). Germline values: CDR1 SGHAT, CDR2 FQNNGV. V lost 8 bases and J 1 base, leaving 15 bases between the germline ends. The CDR3 covers 14 residues. The CDR3 DNA sequence: TGTGCCAGCGGCGTGACAGTTGGGTCCTACGAGCAGTACTTC. As protein: CASGVTVGSYEQYF.